This passage covers 3 T cell receptor beta chains from one sample sequenced in a study of cytomegalovirus exposure and HLA in healthy donors. The PCR used 60 Vbeta and 13 Jbeta primers. The protocol was immunoSEQ multiplex PCR, while the TCRdb copy is restricted to in-frame clones and leaves out a portion. The sample gives over 150,000 clones, about 80% of which show up once; roughly 2% is in the top ten. Sample: PBMCs. All receptors derive from a woman aged 25 to 45 in good health and CMV-seronegative.

The chain joins TRBV6-6 to TRBJ2-5; D possibly corresponds to TRBD2 (6 bases). The CDR3 is 15 amino acids. The V and J ends lost 2 bases and 2 bases respectively, with 12 bases between them. The germline gives CDR1 MNHNY, CDR2 SVGAGI (reference sequence). CDR3 coding DNA: TGTGCCAGCAGTTACGCAGGGAGGCGGCAAGAGACCCAGTACTTC. Translated: CASSYAGRRQETQYF.

A few counts support this clone. The genes are TRBV4-1 and TRBJ2-1; TRBD2 matches 9 bases. The CDR3 extends over 18 amino acids. The V and J ends lost 1 base and 7 bases, in that order; junction bases with no gene match: 14. Per germline, CDR1 MGHRA and CDR2 YSYEKL. CDR3 sequence (DNA): TGCGCCAGCAGCCAAGGAGTAATAGCGGGAGAAAGGTGGAATGAGCAGTTCTTC. This gives the protein CASSQGVIAGERWNEQFF.

This chain joins TRBV7-2 and TRBJ2-3, with 9 nucleotides matching TRBD2. The CDR3 has 18 amino acids. Germline CDR1 is SGHTA and CDR2 is FQGNSA. V gave up 1 base and J gave up 0 bases; unmatched junction bases: 8. The CDR3 DNA follows: TGTGCCAGCAGCTTAGGGCCTCCTAGCGGGGTTAGCACAGATACGCAGTATTTT. Amino acid sequence: CASSLGPPSGVSTDTQYF.